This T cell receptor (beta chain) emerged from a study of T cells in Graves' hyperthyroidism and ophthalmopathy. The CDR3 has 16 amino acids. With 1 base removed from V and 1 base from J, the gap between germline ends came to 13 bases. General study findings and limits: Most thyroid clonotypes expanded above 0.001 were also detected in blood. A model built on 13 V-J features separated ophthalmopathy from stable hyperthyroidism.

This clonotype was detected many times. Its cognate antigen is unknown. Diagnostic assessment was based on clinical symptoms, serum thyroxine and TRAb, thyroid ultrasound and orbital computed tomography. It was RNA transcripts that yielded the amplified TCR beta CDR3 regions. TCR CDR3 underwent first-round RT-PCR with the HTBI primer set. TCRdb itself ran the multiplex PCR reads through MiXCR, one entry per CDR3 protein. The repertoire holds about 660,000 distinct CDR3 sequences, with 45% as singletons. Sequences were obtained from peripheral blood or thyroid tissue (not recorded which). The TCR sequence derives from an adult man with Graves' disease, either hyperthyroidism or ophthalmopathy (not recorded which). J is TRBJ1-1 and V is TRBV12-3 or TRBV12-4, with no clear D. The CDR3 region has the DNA TGTGCCAGCAGTTTAGATCGAGCACGTACGAACACTGAAGCTTTCTTT. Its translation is CASSLDRARTNTEAFF.